This T cell receptor (beta chain) was recorded in a study of vaccination and CD4 T cells after COVID-19. CD4+ T cells that had been cultured provided DNA sequenced with the Oncomine TCR Beta short-read assay. TCRdb ran MiXCR on the PCR reads and lists one entry per CDR3 protein. The sample includes over 11,000 distinct CDR3 sequences, under 55% of them seen just once. Study results and caveats: Going from approximately 21 to 40, median SARS-CoV-2-reactive clonotypes did not rise significantly.

This clonotype appeared a single time. Its antigen is still unknown. Treatment denoted: approximately 10-day PBMC culture with coronavirus spike peptide pools or control peptides (ViraFEST assay). The ends were cut back, 6 bases at V and 4 bases at J, with 11 bases in the middle. Per germline, CDR1 MNHEY and CDR2 SVGEGT. This CDR3 region has 13 residues. This chain uses TRBV6-2 or TRBV6-3 with TRBJ2-3; D gene ambiguous. Here the sequenced sample was CD4+ T cells from blood, cultured in vitro, taken before SARS-CoV-2 vaccination. This TCR derives from a human donor who had recovered from COVID-19. In DNA, the CDR3 is TGTGCCAGCAGCCCCTCTGGATCAGATACGCAGTATTTT. Translation gives CASSPSGSDTQYF.